A selection of T cell receptor beta chains follows, all from one sample in a study of post-analysis software for immune sequencing data. A single record per CDR3 protein comes from TCRdb applying MiXCR to the PCR reads. The table shows around 500,000 distinct CDR3 sequences, with approximately 31% occurring only once. What was sequenced was blood. These receptors all stem from a girl under 18 with multiple sclerosis. Each CDR3 is given with its conserved first and last residue. D genes are given only for firm matches. Clone sizes are given selectively: once, few, many, or a class where the clone is expanded.

size: .; D: TRBD2; V: TRBV5-1; J: TRBJ2-7; CDR3: CASSLGGSGGYEQYF; DNA: TGCGCCAGCAGCTTGGGTGGTAGCGGGGGATACGAGCAGTACTTC
size: few; D: TRBD1; V: TRBV12-3/TRBV12-4; J: TRBJ2-2; CDR3: CASSRQGSTGELFF; DNA: TGTGCCAGCAGTCGACAGGGGAGCACCGGGGAGCTGTTTTTT
size: few; D: .; V: TRBV5-1; J: TRBJ2-1; CDR3: CASSTPVDEQFF; DNA: TGCGCCAGCAGTACCCCAGTAGACGAGCAGTTCTTC
size: few; D: .; V: TRBV6-1; J: TRBJ1-2; CDR3: CASSEDGGYGYTF; DNA: TGTGCCAGCAGTGAAGACGGAGGGTACGGCTACACCTTC
size: few; D: .; V: TRBV27; J: TRBJ1-1; CDR3: CASSFGRMNTEAFF; DNA: TGTGCCAGCAGTTTTGGCAGAATGAACACTGAAGCTTTCTTT
size: few; D: .; V: TRBV12-3/TRBV12-4; J: TRBJ1-2; CDR3: CASSPGTRDYTF; DNA: TGTGCCAGCAGTCCCGGGACTCGTGACTACACCTTC
size: .; D: TRBD1; V: TRBV6-1; J: TRBJ1-5; CDR3: CASRAGGYQPQHF; DNA: TGTGCCAGCAGAGCAGGGGGCTATCAGCCCCAGCATTTT
size: .; D: TRBD2; V: TRBV20-1; J: TRBJ2-1; CDR3: CSARAGDGGRYNKQFF; DNA: TGCAGTGCTAGAGCTGGAGACGGGGGGAGATACAATAAGCAGTTCTTC
size: .; D: .; V: TRBV5-5; J: TRBJ2-3; CDR3: CASSLEANVDTQYF; DNA: TGTGCCAGCAGCTTGGAGGCAAACGTAGATACGCAGTATTTT
size: once; D: TRBD1; V: TRBV3-1; J: TRBJ1-4; CDR3: CASSQEDRGVNEKLFF; DNA: TGTGCCAGCAGCCAAGAGGACAGGGGGGTGAATGAAAAACTGTTTTTT
size: .; D: .; V: TRBV29-1; J: TRBJ2-1; CDR3: CSIKPGNPWGEQFF; DNA: TGCAGCATAAAACCCGGGAATCCTTGGGGGGAGCAGTTCTTC
size: few; D: TRBD1; V: TRBV7-9; J: TRBJ1-4; CDR3: CASSFTGAAEKLFF; DNA: TGTGCCAGCAGCTTCACAGGGGCAGCTGAAAAACTGTTTTTT
size: .; D: TRBD2; V: TRBV20-1; J: TRBJ2-3; CDR3: CSARIRAGGPDTQYF; DNA: TGCAGTGCTAGAATCCGAGCGGGGGGCCCGGATACGCAGTATTTT
size: .; D: TRBD1; V: TRBV5-5; J: TRBJ1-1; CDR3: CASSRARTGFNTEAFF; DNA: TGTGCCAGCAGCCGTGCCAGGACAGGGTTTAACACTGAAGCTTTCTTT
size: .; D: .; V: TRBV20-1; J: TRBJ1-2; CDR3: CSAIPGGAYGYTF; DNA: TGCAGTGCCATCCCTGGGGGAGCCTATGGCTACACCTTC
size: .; D: .; V: TRBV5-5; J: TRBJ2-5; CDR3: CASSTGGTYQETQYF; DNA: TGTGCCAGCAGCACCGGGGGCACTTACCAAGAGACCCAGTACTTC
size: few; D: TRBD1; V: TRBV6-5; J: TRBJ2-1; CDR3: CASKSDRGAHEQFF; DNA: TGTGCCAGCAAGTCAGACAGGGGAGCCCATGAGCAGTTCTTC
size: .; D: .; V: TRBV29-1; J: TRBJ1-1; CDR3: CSTSGRTEAFF; DNA: TGCAGCACGTCAGGGAGGACTGAAGCTTTCTTT
size: .; D: TRBD1; V: TRBV28; J: TRBJ2-2; CDR3: CASSRYGTADSNTGELFF; DNA: TGTGCCAGCAGTCGCTATGGGACAGCCGACTCGAACACCGGGGAGCTGTTTTTT
size: few; D: .; V: TRBV20-1; J: TRBJ2-7; CDR3: CNVRLGPYEQYF; DNA: TGCAATGTTCGGTTAGGGCCCTACGAGCAGTACTTC